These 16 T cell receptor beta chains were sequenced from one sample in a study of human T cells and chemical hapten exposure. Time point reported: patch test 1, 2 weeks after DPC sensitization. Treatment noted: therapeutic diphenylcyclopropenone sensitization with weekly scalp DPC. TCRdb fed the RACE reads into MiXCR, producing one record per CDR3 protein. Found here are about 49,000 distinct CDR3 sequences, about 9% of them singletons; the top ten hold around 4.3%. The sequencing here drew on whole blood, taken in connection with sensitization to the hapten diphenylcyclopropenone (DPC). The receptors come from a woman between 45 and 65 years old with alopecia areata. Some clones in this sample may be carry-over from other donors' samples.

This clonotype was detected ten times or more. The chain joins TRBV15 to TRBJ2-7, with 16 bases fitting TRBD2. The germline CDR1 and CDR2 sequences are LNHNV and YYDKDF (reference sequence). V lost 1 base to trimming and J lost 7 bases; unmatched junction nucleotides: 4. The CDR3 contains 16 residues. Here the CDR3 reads CATSRGGTSGRGEQYF. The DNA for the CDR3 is TGTGCCACCAGCAGAGGCGGGACTAGCGGGAGGGGTGAGCAGTACTTC.

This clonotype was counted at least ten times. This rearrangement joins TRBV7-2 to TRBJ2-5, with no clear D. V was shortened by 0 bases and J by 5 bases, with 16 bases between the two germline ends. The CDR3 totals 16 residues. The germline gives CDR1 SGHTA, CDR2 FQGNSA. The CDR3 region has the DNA TGTGCCAGCAGCTTAGCATGGTCGTCAGTAGGTGAGACCCAGTACTTC. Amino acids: CASSLAWSSVGETQYF.

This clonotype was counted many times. The CDR3 DNA reads TGTGCCAGCAGCTTAGGACAGAGCACAGATACGCAGTATTTT. Its translation is CASSLGQSTDTQYF. The rearrangement joins TRBV7-2 to TRBJ2-3; maybe TRBD1 (5 bases). The CDR3 runs to 14 residues. Germline V lookup: CDR1 SGHTA, CDR2 FQGNSA. V dropped 1 base and J dropped 0 bases, with 5 bases sitting between them.

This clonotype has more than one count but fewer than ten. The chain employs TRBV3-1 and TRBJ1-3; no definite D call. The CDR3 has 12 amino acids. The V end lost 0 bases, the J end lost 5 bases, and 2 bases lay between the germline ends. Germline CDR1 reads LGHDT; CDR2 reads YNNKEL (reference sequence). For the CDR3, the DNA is TGTGCCAGCAGCCAAGAAAGAAACACCATATATTTT. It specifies CASSQERNTIYF.

CDR3 in amino acids: CASRATSGGTTVQYF. DNA for the CDR3: TGTGCCAGCAGGGCGACTAGCGGGGGGACTACGGTGCAGTACTTC. This chain uses TRBV2 with TRBJ2-7; 13 bases agree with TRBD2. There are 15 residues in the CDR3. V was pared by 6 bases and J by 9 bases, with 11 bases of the junction left unmatched. In germline, CDR1 is SNHLY, CDR2 FYNNEI.

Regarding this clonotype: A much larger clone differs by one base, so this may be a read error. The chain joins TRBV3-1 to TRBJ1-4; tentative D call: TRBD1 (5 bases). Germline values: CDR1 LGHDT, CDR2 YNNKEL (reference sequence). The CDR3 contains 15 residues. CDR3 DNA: TGTGCCAGCAGCCAAGATGGTACGGGGCATGAAAAACAGTTTTTT. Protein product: CASSQDGTGHEKQFF.

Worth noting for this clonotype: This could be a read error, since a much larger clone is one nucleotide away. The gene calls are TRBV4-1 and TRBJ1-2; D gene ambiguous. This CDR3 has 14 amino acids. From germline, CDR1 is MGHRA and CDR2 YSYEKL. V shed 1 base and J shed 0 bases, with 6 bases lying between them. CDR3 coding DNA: TGCGCCAGCAGCCAAGTCAGCCCTAACTATGGCTACACCTTC. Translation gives CASSQVSPNYGYTF.

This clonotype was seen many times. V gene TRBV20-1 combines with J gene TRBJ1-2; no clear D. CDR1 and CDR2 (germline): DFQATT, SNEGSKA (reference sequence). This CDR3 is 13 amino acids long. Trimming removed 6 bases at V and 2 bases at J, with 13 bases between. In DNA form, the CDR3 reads TGCAGTGCAATTCCCCCTGAGAACTATGGCTACACCTTC. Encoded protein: CSAIPPENYGYTF.

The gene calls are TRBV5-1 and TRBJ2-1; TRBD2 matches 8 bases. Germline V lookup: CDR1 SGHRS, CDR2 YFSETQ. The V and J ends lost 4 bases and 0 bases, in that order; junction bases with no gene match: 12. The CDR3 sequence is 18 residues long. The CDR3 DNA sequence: TGCGCCAGCAGCCCGAGCGGGGGCGCCCCAAGCTCCTACAATGAGCAGTTCTTC. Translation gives CASSPSGGAPSSYNEQFF. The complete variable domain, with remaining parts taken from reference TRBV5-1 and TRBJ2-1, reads KAGVTQTPRYLIKTRGQQVTLSCSPISGHRSVSWYQQTPGQGLQFLFEYFSETQRNKGNFPGRFSGRQFSNSRSEMNVSTLELGDSALYLCASSPSGGAPSSYNEQFFGPGTRLTVL.

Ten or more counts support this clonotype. The CDR3 sequence is CSGGQTLETQYF. Written as DNA, the CDR3 is TGCAGCGGGGGGCAAACCTTGGAGACCCAGTACTTC. This chain links TRBV29-1 with TRBJ2-5; possible D gene TRBD1, 6 bases. The length of the CDR3 is 12 residues. The V end lost 7 bases, the J end lost 5 bases, and 14 bases lay between the germline ends. Germline lookup yields CDR1 SQVTM and CDR2 ANQGSEA.

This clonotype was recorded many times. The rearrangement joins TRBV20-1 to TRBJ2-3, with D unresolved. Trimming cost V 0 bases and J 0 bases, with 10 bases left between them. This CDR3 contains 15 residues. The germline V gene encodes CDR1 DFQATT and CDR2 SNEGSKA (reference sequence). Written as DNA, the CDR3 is TGCAGTGCTAGAGATTCTTTCATTAGCACAGATACGCAGTATTTT. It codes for CSARDSFISTDTQYF.

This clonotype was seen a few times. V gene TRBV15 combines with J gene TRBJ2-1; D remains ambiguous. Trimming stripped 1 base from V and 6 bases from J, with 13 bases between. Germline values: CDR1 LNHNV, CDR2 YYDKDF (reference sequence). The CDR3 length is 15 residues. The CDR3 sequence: CATSRVRPQSNEQFF. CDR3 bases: TGTGCCACCAGCAGAGTCCGCCCCCAGAGCAATGAGCAGTTCTTC.

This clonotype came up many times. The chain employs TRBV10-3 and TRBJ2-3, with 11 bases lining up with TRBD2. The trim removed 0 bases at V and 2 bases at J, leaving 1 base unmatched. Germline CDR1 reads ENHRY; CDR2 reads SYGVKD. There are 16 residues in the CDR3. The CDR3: CAISESGLADTDTQYF. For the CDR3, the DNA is TGTGCCATCAGTGAGTCGGGACTAGCGGACACAGATACGCAGTATTTT.

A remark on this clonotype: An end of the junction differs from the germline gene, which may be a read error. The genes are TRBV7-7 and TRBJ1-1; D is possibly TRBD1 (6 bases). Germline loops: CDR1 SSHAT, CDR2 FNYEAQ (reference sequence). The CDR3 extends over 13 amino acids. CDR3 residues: CASSRGVDTEAFF. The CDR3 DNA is TGTGCTAGCAGCAGGGGCGTGGACACTGAAGCTTTCTTT.

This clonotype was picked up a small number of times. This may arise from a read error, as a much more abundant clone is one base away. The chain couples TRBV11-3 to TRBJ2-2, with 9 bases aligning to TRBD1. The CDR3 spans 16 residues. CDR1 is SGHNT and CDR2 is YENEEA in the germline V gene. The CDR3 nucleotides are TGTGCCGGCAGCGCCCCCGGGACAGGGCAAGTCGGGGAGCTGTTTTTT. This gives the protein CAGSAPGTGQVGELFF.

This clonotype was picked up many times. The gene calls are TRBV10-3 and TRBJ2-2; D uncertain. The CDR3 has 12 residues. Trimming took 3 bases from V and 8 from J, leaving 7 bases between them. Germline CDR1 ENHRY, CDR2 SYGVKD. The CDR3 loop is CAISEPGGELFF. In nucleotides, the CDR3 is TGTGCCATCAGTGAACCAGGAGGGGAGCTGTTTTTT.